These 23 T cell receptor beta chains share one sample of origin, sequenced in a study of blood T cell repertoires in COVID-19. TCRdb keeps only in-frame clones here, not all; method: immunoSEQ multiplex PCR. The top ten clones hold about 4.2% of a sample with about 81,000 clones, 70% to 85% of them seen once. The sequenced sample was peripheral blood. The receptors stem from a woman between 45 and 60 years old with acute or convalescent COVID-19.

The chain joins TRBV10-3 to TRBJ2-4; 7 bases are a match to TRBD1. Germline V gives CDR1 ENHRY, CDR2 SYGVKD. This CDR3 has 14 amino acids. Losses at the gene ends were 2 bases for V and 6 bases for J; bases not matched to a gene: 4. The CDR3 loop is CAISETGEPNIQYF. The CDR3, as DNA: TGTGCCATCAGTGAGACAGGGGAGCCAAACATTCAGTACTTC.

The CDR3 here is CAISESDRASNSPLHF. CDR3 DNA: TGTGCCATCAGTGAGTCCGACAGGGCGAGTAATTCACCCCTCCACTTT. The genes are TRBV10-3 and TRBJ1-6, with TRBD1 matching over 7 bases. J gave up 6 bases and V 0 bases, and 5 bases lay outside the gene matches. Germline-derived CDR1 and CDR2 are ENHRY and SYGVKD. The CDR3 covers 16 residues.

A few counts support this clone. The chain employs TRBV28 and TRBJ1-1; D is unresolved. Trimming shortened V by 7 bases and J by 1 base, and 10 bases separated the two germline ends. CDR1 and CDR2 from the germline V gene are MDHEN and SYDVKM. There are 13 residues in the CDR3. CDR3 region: CASTPSGNTEAFF. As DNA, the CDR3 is TGTGCCAGCACTCCTTCAGGGAACACTGAAGCTTTCTTT.

The CDR3 DNA follows: TGTGCCAGCAGTGAGACAGGGAACCAGCCCCAGCATTTT. This gives the protein CASSETGNQPQHF. This chain joins TRBV6-4 and TRBJ1-5; 7 nucleotides align to TRBD1. V was clipped by 3 bases and J by 7 bases; unmatched bases: 3. Looked up from germline, CDR1 is MRHNA and CDR2 is SNTAGT. This CDR3 region has 13 residues.

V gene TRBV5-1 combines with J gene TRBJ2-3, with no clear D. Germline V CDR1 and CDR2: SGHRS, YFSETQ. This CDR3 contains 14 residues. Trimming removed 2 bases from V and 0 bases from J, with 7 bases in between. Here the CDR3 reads CASSFRSSTDTQYF. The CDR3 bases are TGCGCCAGCAGCTTTAGATCAAGCACAGATACGCAGTATTTT.

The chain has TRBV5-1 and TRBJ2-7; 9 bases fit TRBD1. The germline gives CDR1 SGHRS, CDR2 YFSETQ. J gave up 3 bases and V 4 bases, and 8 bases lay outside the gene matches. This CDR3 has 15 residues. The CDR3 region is CASSPVGQGIYEQYF. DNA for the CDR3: TGCGCCAGCAGCCCTGTGGGACAGGGTATCTACGAGCAGTACTTC.

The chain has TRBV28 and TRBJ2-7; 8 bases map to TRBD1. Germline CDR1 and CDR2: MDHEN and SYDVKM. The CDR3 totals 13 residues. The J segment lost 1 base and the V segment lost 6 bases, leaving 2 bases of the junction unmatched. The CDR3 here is CASRDRASYEQYF. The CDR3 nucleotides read TGTGCCAGCAGGGACAGGGCGTCCTACGAGCAGTACTTC.

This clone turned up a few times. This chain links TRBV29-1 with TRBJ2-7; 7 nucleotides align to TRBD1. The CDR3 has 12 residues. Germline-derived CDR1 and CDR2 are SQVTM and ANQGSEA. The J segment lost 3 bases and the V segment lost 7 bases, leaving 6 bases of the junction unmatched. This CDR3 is CSATGSYYEQYF. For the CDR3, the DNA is TGCAGCGCGACAGGGTCATACTACGAGCAGTACTTC.

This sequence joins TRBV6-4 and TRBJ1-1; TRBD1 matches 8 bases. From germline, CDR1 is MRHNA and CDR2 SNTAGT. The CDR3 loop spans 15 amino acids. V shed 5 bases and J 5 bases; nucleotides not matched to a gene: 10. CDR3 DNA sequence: TGTGCCAGCAGTATCCTCGGACAGGGAGATACTGAAGCTTTCTTT. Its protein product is CASSILGQGDTEAFF.

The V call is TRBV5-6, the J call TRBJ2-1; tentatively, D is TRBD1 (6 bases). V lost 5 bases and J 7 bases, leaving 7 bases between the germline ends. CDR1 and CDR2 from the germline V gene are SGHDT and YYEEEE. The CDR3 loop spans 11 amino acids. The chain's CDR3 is CASSRGNEQFF. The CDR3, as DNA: TGTGCCAGCAGTAGGGGGAATGAGCAGTTCTTC.

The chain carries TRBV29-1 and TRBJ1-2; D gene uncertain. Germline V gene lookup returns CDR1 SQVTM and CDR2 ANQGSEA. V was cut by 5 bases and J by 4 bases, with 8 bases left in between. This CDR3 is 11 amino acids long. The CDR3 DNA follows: TGCAGCGTTCGAAACTTCTATGGCTACACCTTC. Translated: CSVRNFYGYTF.

The CDR3 reads CASSLDRSYEQYF. The DNA for the CDR3 is TGTGCCAGCAGCTTGGACAGGTCCTACGAGCAGTACTTC. The chain employs TRBV7-9 and TRBJ2-7, with 7 bases fitting TRBD1. Germline V gives CDR1 SEHNR, CDR2 FQNEAQ (reference sequence). The V gene end was trimmed by 3 bases and the J gene end by 1 base; junction bases not matched to a gene: 0. The CDR3 loop spans 13 amino acids.

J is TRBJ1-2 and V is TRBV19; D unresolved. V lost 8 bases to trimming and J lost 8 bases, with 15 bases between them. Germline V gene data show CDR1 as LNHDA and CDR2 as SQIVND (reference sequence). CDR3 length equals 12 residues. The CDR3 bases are TGTGCCAGTTTTTCGGGAGGCGGCGGCTACACCTTC. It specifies CASFSGGGGYTF. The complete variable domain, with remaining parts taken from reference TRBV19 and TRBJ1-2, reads DGGITQSPKYLFRKEGQNVTLSCEQNLNHDAMYWYRQDPGQGLRLIYYSQIVNDFQKGDIAEGYSVSREKKESFPLTVTSAQKNPTAFYLCASFSGGGGYTFGSGTRLTVV.

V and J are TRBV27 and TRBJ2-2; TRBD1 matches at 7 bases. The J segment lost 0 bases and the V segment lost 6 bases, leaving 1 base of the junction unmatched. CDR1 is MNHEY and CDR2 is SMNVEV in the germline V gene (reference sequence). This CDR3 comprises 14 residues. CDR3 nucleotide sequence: TGTGCCAGCAGCGACAGGGCGAACACCGGGGAGCTGTTTTTT. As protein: CASSDRANTGELFF.

The CDR3 loop reads CASSPSRTSREQFF. In DNA, the CDR3 is TGTGCCAGCAGCCCCTCCAGAACTTCCAGGGAGCAGTTCTTC. The V gene is TRBV7-2, the J gene TRBJ2-1; D uncertain. The CDR3 loop spans 14 amino acids. In germline, CDR1 is SGHTA, CDR2 FQGNSA. The ends were cut back, 5 bases at V and 10 bases at J, with 18 bases in the middle.

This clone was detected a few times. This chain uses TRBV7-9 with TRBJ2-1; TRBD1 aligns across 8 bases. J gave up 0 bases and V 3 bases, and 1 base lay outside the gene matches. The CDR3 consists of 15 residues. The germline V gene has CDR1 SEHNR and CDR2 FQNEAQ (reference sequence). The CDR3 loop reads CASSFDRGSYNEQFF. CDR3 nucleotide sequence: TGTGCCAGCAGCTTCGACAGGGGCTCCTACAATGAGCAGTTCTTC.

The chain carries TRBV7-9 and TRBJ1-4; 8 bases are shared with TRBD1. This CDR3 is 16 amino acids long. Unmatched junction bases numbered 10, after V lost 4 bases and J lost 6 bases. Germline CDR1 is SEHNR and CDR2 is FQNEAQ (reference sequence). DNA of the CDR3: TGTGCCAGCAGCTCGTGGGTGTCAGGGGGCGATGAAAAACTGTTTTTT. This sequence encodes CASSSWVSGGDEKLFF.

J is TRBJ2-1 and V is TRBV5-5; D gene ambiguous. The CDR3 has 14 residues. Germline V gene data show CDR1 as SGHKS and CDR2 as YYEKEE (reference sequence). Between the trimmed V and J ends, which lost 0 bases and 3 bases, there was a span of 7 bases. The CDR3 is CASSLEADYNEQFF. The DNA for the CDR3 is TGTGCCAGCAGCTTGGAGGCGGACTACAATGAGCAGTTCTTC.

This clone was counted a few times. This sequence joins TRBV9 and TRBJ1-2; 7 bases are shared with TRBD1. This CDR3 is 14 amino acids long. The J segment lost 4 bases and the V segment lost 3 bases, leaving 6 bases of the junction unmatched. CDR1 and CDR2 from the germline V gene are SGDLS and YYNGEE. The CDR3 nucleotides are TGTGCCAGCAGCGCAGGACAGGCGAGCTATGGCTACACCTTC. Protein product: CASSAGQASYGYTF.

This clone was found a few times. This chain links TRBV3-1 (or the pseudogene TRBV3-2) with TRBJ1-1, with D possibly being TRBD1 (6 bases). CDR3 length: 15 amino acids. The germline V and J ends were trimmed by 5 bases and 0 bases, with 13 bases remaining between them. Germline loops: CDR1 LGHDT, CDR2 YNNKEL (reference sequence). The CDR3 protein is CASSSLQGMNTEAFF. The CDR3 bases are TGTGCCAGCAGCTCCCTACAGGGAATGAACACTGAAGCTTTCTTT.

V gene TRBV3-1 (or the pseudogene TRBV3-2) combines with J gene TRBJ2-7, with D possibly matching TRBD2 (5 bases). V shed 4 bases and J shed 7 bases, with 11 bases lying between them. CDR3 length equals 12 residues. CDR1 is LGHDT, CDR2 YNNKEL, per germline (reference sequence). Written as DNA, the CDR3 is TGTGCCAGCAGCCCCGCTTCGGGGGAGCAGTACTTC. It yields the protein CASSPASGEQYF.

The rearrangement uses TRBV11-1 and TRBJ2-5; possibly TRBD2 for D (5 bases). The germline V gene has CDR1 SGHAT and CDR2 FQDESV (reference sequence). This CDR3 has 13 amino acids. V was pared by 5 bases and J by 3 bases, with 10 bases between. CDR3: CASSPDSEETQYF. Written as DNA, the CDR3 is TGTGCCAGCAGCCCGGACTCGGAAGAGACCCAGTACTTC.

CDR3 sequence: CALGTANTGELFF. CDR3 bases: TGTGCCCTTGGGACAGCGAACACCGGGGAGCTGTTTTTT. J is TRBJ2-2 and V is TRBV12-3 or TRBV12-4; 7 bases agree with TRBD1. V shed 11 bases and J 0 bases; nucleotides not matched to a gene: 3. CDR3 length equals 13 residues.